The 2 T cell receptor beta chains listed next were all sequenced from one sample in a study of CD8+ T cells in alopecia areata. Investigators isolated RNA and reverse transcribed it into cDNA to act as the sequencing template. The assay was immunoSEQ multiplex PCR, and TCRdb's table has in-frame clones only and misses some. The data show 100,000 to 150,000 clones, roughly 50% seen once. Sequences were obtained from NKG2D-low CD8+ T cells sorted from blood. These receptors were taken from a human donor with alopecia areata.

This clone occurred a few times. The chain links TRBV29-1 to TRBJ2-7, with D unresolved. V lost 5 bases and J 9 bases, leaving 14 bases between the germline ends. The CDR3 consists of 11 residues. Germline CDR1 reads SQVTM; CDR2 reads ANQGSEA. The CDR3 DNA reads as TGCAGCGTTCCTTTAGGTTTAGGGCAGTACTTC. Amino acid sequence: CSVPLGLGQYF.

This chain's CDR3 is CSVGARSYGYTF. In nucleotides, the CDR3 is TGCAGCGTTGGGGCCAGGTCCTATGGCTACACCTTC. V usage is TRBV29-1 and J usage is TRBJ1-2, with unresolved D. From germline, CDR1 is SQVTM and CDR2 ANQGSEA. The length of the CDR3 is 12 residues. Trimming took off 4 bases at V and 4 bases at J, with 10 bases between the two ends.